What follows is one T cell receptor (beta chain) and its context. The data stem from a study of blood T cell repertoires in COVID-19. Study background: Italy, Spain and the United States were the sources of the convalescent and acute COVID-19 samples.

Measured with immunoSEQ multiplex PCR; TCRdb has only the in-frame clones, and not every one. Altogether approximately 240,000 clones are present, approximately 90% being singletons, with the ten largest covering roughly 6.3%. V lost 8 bases and J lost 4, with 12 bases in between. The CDR3 loop spans 13 amino acids. Germline assignment: CDR1 LNHDA and CDR2 SQIVND (reference sequence). Participants spanned ages roughly 18 to 95 years and resided in 20 to 30 US areas. Sequences were obtained from PBMCs or T cells enriched from blood (not recorded which). The chain recombines TRBV19 with TRBJ1-3; D remains ambiguous. The TCR was taken from a woman in her 30s with acute COVID-19. The CDR3 is CASHLAGGNTIYF. DNA for the CDR3: TGTGCCAGTCACCTCGCGGGGGGAAACACCATATATTTT.